This TCR beta chain was profiled in a study of identical twins. Study-level findings and limits: The models systematically underestimated how much out-of-frame TCR alpha was shared in monozygotic twins. Beta clonotypes that were abundant in cord blood contained fewer insertions, a pattern absent from memory repertoires.

The CDR3 length is 15 residues. Germline V gives CDR1 SGHAT, CDR2 FQNNGV. Donors uniformly comprised healthy Caucasians. Template switching added a universal primer binding site, and final cDNA carried unique molecular identifiers. TCRdb ran MiXCR on the 5' RACE reads and lists one entry per CDR3 protein. Among about 340,000 distinct CDR3 sequences listed, approximately 13% were seen once. As for this clonotype: What it recognizes is unknown. Relative to the germline gene, one junction end is altered; a read error may explain this.

These data were also reused for a study on yellow fever vaccine responses in identical twins.

The clonotype originates from a woman aged 18-35 years in good health. Sequencing was performed on CD8+ T cells sorted from blood. The chain is built from TRBV11-2 and TRBJ2-2; TRBD2 is a possible D gene (5 bases). CDR3 in DNA: TGTGCCAGCAGTCCCGGGCTCCTCAACTCCGGGGAGCTTTTTTTT. This codes for CASSPGLLNSGELFF.